The entry below gives a single T cell receptor (beta chain) sequence along with its context. Its antigen is currently not known. It has no much larger one-base neighbor in the sample; base qualities were not kept. This sample is part of a study of T-cell reconstitution after alpha-beta-depleted transplantation in children (dated by TCRdb to about 2016). Broadly, across the study: Using TCR repertoire profiling, the study followed T-cell immune reconstitution in a quantitative way in children after TCRalphabeta/CD19-depleted allogeneic hematopoietic cell transplantation.

The CDR1 and CDR2 encoded by the germline V gene (reference sequence) are SEHNR and FQNEAQ. The trim is 5 bases for V and 3 bases for J, with a gap of 13 bases between the germline ends. The CDR3 goes from the cysteine to the phenylalanine over 14 residues. Only the CDR3 part of the read is kept: 42 bases, read in frame from the first base. The treatment or condition label for this specimen denotes: allogeneic hematopoietic cell transplantation with graft depleted of TCRalphabeta T cells and CD19 B cells. Transplant recipients were children who received TCRalphabeta/CD19-depleted allogeneic hematopoietic cell grafts. The study at large found these results: The high TCRbeta diversity at day 60 in some patients was ascribed to recipient T cells and intrathymic progenitors that had survived conditioning. Over the following months the frequencies of hyperexpanded clones went down, and after one year T-cell counts and TCRbeta diversity were mostly credited to newly produced T cells. Apparently early alphabetaT-cell count recovery about two months after transplant reportedly relied on only several hundred rapidly expanded clones derived from non-depleted graft cells.

Library construction relied on PCR. TCRdb lists the instrument as Illumina HiSeq 2500. Molecular barcoding was employed in the preparation of TCR libraries, with unique molecular identifiers being used to normalize TCRbeta repertoire quantification. TCRdb trimmed the raw reads at Q25, called clones with MiXCR and kept productive beta chains. Identical CDR3 protein sequences are pooled into one entry, listed with their most common genes and DNA. Across this sample there are some 600,000 distinct CDR3 sequences, with under 15% seen only once. Over 2% of the sample belongs to the ten largest clones. Sequencing was performed on PBMCs, mostly from graft donor cells, taken 360 days after TCRalphabeta/CD19-depleted stem cell transplant. This sequence was found in a male patient between 10 and 17 years old who had a stem cell transplant for acute myeloid leukemia, so the T cells may come from the graft donor. The rearrangement joined TRBV7-9 to TRBJ2-5, and perhaps TRBD2 as D gene, on 6 matching bases. The sequenced DNA: TGTGCCAGCAGCCTCCGGGAGTTGAAAGAGACCCAGTACTTC. Its product reads: CASSLRELKETQYF. Reference TRBV7-9 and TRBJ2-5 proteins supply the regions before and after the CDR3; the full variable domain is: DTGVSQNPRHKITKRGQNVTFRCDPISEHNRLYWYRQTLGQGPEFLTYFQNEAQLEKSRLLSDRFSAERPKGSFSTLEIQRTEQGDSAMYLCASSLRELKETQYFGPGTRLLVL.